This record looks at one TCR beta chain sequence and its context. This table comes from immunoSEQ multiplex PCR, and its TCRdb copy is limited to in-frame clones, with some not included. The sample yields about 600,000 clones, around 78% seen once. V shed 4 bases, J shed 7 bases, and the junction held 13 bases outside the gene matches. Germline loops: CDR1 SGHVS, CDR2 FQNEAQ. The CDR3 runs to 16 residues. This specimen comes from a study of shared clonotypes between healthy human individuals. J is TRBJ2-5 and V is TRBV7-8, with 9 bases that match TRBD2. The sample consisted of PBMCs. This clonotype was sampled from a woman aged 40 to 50 in good health. Some clones in this sample may be carry-over from other donors' samples. CDR3 region: CASSSGVAGVPGTQYF. The CDR3 DNA follows: TGTGCCAGCAGCTCCGGGGTAGCGGGAGTACCCGGGACCCAGTACTTC.